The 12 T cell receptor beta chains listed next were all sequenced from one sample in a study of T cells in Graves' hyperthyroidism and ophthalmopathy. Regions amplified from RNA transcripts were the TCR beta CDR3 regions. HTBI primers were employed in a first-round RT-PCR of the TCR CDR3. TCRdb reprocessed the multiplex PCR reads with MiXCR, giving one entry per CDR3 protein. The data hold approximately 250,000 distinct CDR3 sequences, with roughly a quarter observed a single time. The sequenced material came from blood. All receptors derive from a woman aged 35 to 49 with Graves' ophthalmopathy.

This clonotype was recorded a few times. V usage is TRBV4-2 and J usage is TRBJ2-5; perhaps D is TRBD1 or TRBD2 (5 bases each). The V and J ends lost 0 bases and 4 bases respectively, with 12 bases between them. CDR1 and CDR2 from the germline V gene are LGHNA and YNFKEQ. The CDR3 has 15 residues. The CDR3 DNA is TGTGCCAGCAGCCAAGAAGAGGGGCCCACAGAGACCCAGTACTTC. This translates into CASSQEEGPTETQYF.

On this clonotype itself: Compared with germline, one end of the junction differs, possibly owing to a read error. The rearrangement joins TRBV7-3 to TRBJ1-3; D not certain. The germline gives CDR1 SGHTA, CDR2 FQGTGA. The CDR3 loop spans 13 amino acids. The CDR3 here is CASSLSSGNTISF. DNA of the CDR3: TGTGCCAGCAGCCTCTCATCTGGAAACACCATATCTTTT.

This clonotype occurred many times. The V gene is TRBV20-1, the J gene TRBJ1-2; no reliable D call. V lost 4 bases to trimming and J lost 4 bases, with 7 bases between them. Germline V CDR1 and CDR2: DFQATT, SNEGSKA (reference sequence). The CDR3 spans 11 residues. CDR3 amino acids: CSAIGSYGYTF. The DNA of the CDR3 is TGCAGTGCTATCGGCAGCTATGGCTACACCTTC.

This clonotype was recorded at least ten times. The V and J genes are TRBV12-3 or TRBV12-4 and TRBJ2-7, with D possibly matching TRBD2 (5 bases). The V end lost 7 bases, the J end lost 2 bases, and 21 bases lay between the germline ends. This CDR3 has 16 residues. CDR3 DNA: TGTGCCAGCACACCGGGAAGGCGTGTTACCCCCTACGAGCAGTACTTC. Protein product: CASTPGRRVTPYEQYF.

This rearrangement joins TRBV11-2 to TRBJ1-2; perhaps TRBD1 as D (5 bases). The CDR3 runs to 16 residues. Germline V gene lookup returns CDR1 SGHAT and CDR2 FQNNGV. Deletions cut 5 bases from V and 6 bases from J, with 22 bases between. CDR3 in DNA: TGTGCCAGCAGCCCTAGAGGCTCCGTGACGGGGGATGGCTACACCTTC. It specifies CASSPRGSVTGDGYTF.

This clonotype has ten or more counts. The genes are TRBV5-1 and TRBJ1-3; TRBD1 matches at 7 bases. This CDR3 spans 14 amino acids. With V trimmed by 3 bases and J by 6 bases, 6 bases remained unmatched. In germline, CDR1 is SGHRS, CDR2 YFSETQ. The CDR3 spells CASSSTGDVNTIYF. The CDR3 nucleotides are TGCGCCAGCAGCTCCACAGGGGACGTAAACACCATATATTTT.

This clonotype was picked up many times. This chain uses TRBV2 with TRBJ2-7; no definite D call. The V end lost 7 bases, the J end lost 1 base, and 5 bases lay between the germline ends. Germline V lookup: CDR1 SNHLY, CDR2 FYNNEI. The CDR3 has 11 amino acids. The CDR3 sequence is CASKQSYEQYF. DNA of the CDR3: TGTGCCAGCAAACAGTCCTACGAGCAGTACTTC.

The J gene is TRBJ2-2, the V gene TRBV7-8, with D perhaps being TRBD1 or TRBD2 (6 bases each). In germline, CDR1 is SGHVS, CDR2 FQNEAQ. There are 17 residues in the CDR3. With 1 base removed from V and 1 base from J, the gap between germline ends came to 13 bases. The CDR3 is CASSLGVRGGNTGELFF. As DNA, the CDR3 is TGTGCCAGCAGCTTAGGGGTCAGGGGAGGGAACACCGGGGAGCTGTTTTTT. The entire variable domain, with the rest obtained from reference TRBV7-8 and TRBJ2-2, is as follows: GAGVSQSPRYKVAKRGQDVALRCDPISGHVSLFWYQQALGQGPEFLTYFQNEAQLDKSGLPSDRFFAERPEGSVSTLKIQRTQQEDSAVYLCASSLGVRGGNTGELFFGEGSRLTVL.

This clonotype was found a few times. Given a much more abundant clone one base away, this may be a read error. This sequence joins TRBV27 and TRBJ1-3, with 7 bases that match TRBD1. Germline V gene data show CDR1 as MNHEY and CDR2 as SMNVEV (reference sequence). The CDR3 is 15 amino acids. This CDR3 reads CVSTPTGSSGNTIYF. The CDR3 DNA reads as TGTGTCAGCACCCCGACAGGGAGCTCTGGAAACACCATATATTTT.

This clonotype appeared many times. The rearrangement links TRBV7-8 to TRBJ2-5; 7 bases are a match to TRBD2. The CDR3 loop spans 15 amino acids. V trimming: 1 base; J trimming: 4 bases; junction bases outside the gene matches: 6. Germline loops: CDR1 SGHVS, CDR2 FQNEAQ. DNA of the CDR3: TGTGCCAGCAGCTTAGGGACTAGTCTTCGAGAGACCCAGTACTTC. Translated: CASSLGTSLRETQYF.

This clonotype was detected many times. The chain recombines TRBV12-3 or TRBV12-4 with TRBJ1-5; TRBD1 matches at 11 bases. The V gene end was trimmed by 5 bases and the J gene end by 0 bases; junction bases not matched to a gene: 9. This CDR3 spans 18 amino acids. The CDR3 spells CASSRGQGAEGSNQPQHF. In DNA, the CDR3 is TGTGCCAGCAGTCGAGGACAGGGGGCAGAGGGTAGCAATCAGCCCCAGCATTTT.

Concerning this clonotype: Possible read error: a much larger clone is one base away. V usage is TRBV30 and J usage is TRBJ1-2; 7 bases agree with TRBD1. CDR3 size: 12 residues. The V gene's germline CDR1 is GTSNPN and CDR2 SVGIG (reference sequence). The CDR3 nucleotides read TGTGCCTGGAGTATTACAGGGGATGGCCACACCTTC. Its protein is CAWSITGDGHTF.